This T cell receptor beta chain is from a study of shared clonotypes between healthy human individuals. TCRdb's copy holds only in-frame clones and misses some; the assay was immunoSEQ multiplex PCR. The sample consists of about 510,000 clones, approximately 79% of them appearing once. This receptor was identified in a woman aged 40-49 years in good health. Some clones in this sample may be carry-over from other donors' samples. The sequencing sample was made of PBMCs.

The DNA for the CDR3 is TGTGCCTGGAGTAAGGGACTAGCGGGAGCGGGAACCGGGGAGCTGTTTTTT. This encodes CAWSKGLAGAGTGELFF. V gene TRBV30 combines with J gene TRBJ2-2; TRBD2 agrees at 14 bases. This CDR3 contains 17 residues. The J segment lost 5 bases and the V segment lost 2 bases, leaving 7 bases of the junction unmatched. CDR1 is GTSNPN, CDR2 SVGIG, per germline (reference sequence).